The 32 T cell receptor beta chains below were found in one sample sequenced in a study of T cells in localized non-small cell lung cancer. Produced via immunoSEQ multiplex PCR; TCRdb's table is partial and in-frame only. The table lists about 870 clones, 25% to 35% of them singletons. The specimen comprised lung tumor tissue, sampled before any cancer treatment. The source of these receptors is a female donor of 60 years or more with stage III squamous cell lung carcinoma.

The CDR3 here is CASSPQGAATGELFF. DNA for the CDR3: TGTGCCAGCAGCCCCCAGGGCGCGGCTACCGGGGAGCTGTTTTTT. The rearrangement links TRBV11-3 to TRBJ2-2; D is possibly TRBD1 (5 bases). V was clipped by 5 bases and J by 5 bases, with 15 bases between them. Per the germline V gene, CDR1 is SGHNT and CDR2 is YENEEA. This CDR3 has 15 amino acids.

This rearrangement joins TRBV19 to TRBJ1-4, with 7 bases lining up with TRBD1. CDR3 size: 16 residues. Germline assignment: CDR1 LNHDA and CDR2 SQIVND (reference sequence). The V gene end was trimmed by 9 bases and the J gene end by 0 bases; junction bases not matched to a gene: 10. For the CDR3, the DNA is TGTGCCAGCCAGACAGGGATAAATCCAACTAATGAAAAACTGTTTTTT. As protein: CASQTGINPTNEKLFF.

This clone has a handful of counts. Some base could not be read or is ambiguous, and its residue is marked X. V is TRBV28 and J is TRBJ2-3; no clear D gene. This CDR3 region has 15 residues. In germline, CDR1 is MDHEN, CDR2 SYDVKM. Trimming pared 3 bases from V and 3 bases from J, leaving 13 bases between. The CDR3 sequence: CASSFGXLRTDTQYF. CDR3 DNA: TGTGCCAGCAGTTTTGGGGRGCTAAGGACAGATACGCAGTATTTT.

The chain couples TRBV29-1 to TRBJ1-4; maybe TRBD1 (5 bases). The V gene lost 7 bases and the J gene lost 4 bases, with 19 bases spanning the gap. CDR1 is SQVTM, CDR2 ANQGSEA, per germline. The CDR3 extends over 15 amino acids. The CDR3 loop reads CSAQFVRADNEKLFF. The CDR3 DNA sequence: TGCAGCGCCCAATTTGTCAGGGCGGATAATGAAAAACTGTTTTTT.

A note on this clone: A junction boundary mismatches the germline segment, possibly from a read error. The V gene is TRBV28, the J gene TRBJ1-2; D is unresolved. The CDR3 loop spans 16 amino acids. Germline V gives CDR1 MDHEN, CDR2 SYDVKM. DNA of the CDR3: TGTGCCAGCAGTTTGGAGGGCCCCAGGCTGAGCTATGGCTACACTTTC. Amino acids: CASSLEGPRLSYGYTF.

This clone is judged medium-sized. The chain's CDR3 is CASSLTGTVNGYTF. Here the CDR3 DNA reads TGTGCCAGCAGCTTAACCGGGACAGTCAATGGCTACACCTTC. The chain couples TRBV6-8 to TRBJ1-2, with 7 bases identical to TRBD1. Trimming took 6 bases from V and 6 from J; bases not matched to a gene: 10. The CDR3 runs 14 residues. Per germline, CDR1 MNHGY and CDR2 SAAAGT.

In this sample, this clone is medium-sized (0.01 to 0.1%). The V and J genes are TRBV11-3 and TRBJ2-3; 7 bases are a match to TRBD1. The junction had 8 bases not matched to a gene; V was cut back by 4 bases and J by 4 bases. Looked up from germline, CDR1 is SGHNT and CDR2 is YENEEA. The CDR3 runs to 15 residues. CDR3 loop: CASSYMGDRADTQYF. The CDR3, as DNA: TGTGCCAGCAGCTACATGGGTGACAGGGCAGATACGCAGTATTTT.

This clone turned up a few times. The genes are TRBV23-1 and TRBJ2-1; D uncertain. TRBV23-1 is classed as an ORF, of uncertain function. The CDR3 spans 16 residues. V was shortened by 6 bases and J by 3 bases, with 18 bases between the two germline ends. The CDR3, as DNA: TGCGCCAGCAGCCAACTCGTGGAGTCGGACTACAATGAGCAGTTCTTC. Amino acids: CASSQLVESDYNEQFF.

This clone was picked up a small number of times. The chain joins TRBV15 to TRBJ2-1; maybe TRBD1 (5 bases). Germline CDR1 is LNHNV and CDR2 is YYDKDF (reference sequence). This CDR3 spans 14 amino acids. V lost 1 base to trimming and J lost 10 bases, with 14 bases between them. CDR3 protein: CATSRGVFRTEQFF. The CDR3 nucleotides are TGTGCCACCAGCAGAGGGGTTTTCCGGACAGAGCAGTTCTTC.

In this sample, this clone turned up once. This chain links TRBV29-1 with TRBJ1-1; tentatively, D is TRBD1 (6 bases). The CDR3 length is 15 residues. Germline values: CDR1 SQVTM, CDR2 ANQGSEA. The V end lost 6 bases, the J end lost 4 bases, and 21 bases lay between the germline ends. The CDR3, as DNA: TGCAGCGTAGTCCGGGACACCGATTCGAGCACTGAAGCTTTCTTT. It encodes CSVVRDTDSSTEAFF.

This clone has just a few counts. Residues arising from an ambiguous or unread base are written as X. CDR3 in amino acids: CATSRDSXTGWNYEQYF. The CDR3 nucleotides read TGTGCCACCAGCAGAGATTCAAYGACAGGTTGGAACTACGAGCAGTACTTC. The rearrangement links TRBV15 to TRBJ2-7; TRBD1 is a possible D gene (6 bases). The V gene lost 0 bases and the J gene lost 3 bases, with 18 bases spanning the gap. CDR3 size: 17 residues. Germline-derived CDR1 and CDR2 are LNHNV and YYDKDF (reference sequence).

This clone occurred a few times. This chain links TRBV28 with TRBJ2-2; D may be TRBD2 (5 bases). CDR1 and CDR2 from the germline V gene are MDHEN and SYDVKM. The CDR3 consists of 16 residues. Trimming took 7 bases from V and 3 from J, leaving 18 bases between them. The CDR3 DNA follows: TGTGCCAGCACCTCTCCAGGCCGGGGTCACACCGGGGAGCTGTTTTTT. It is translated as CASTSPGRGHTGELFF. The whole variable domain, remainder taken from reference TRBV28 and TRBJ2-2, is DVKVTQSSRYLVKRTGEKVFLECVQDMDHENMFWYRQDPGLGLRLIYFSYDVKMKEKGDIPEGYSVSREKKERFSLILESASTNQTSMYLCASTSPGRGHTGELFFGEGSRLTVL.

This clone was recorded a few times. The chain uses TRBV11-3 and TRBJ1-6; tentatively, D is TRBD1 (6 bases). The CDR3 is 14 amino acids. V lost 2 bases to trimming and J lost 9 bases, with 11 bases between them. Germline V gives CDR1 SGHNT, CDR2 YENEEA. The CDR3 region is CASSLQQGTSPLHF. In DNA, the CDR3 is TGTGCCAGCAGCTTACAACAGGGAACTTCACCCCTCCACTTT.

The rearrangement links TRBV29-1 to TRBJ2-7; 8 bases are a match to TRBD1. This CDR3 is built from 14 residues. Per the germline V gene, CDR1 is SQVTM and CDR2 is ANQGSEA. The V gene end was trimmed by 6 bases and the J gene end by 0 bases; junction bases not matched to a gene: 7. CDR3 in DNA: TGCAGCGTCGGAAGGACAGGGCACTCCTACGAGCAGTACTTC. It is translated as CSVGRTGHSYEQYF.

This clone was seen a handful of times. This chain joins TRBV19 and TRBJ2-7, with D possibly being TRBD1 (5 bases). The CDR3 is 17 amino acids. With 4 bases removed from V and 1 base from J, the gap between germline ends came to 20 bases. The germline CDR1 and CDR2 sequences are LNHDA and SQIVND (reference sequence). The CDR3 loop is CASSTSHRPPVSYEQYF. The CDR3 DNA is TGTGCCAGTAGTACCTCTCACAGGCCGCCGGTTTCCTACGAGCAGTACTTC.

This clone counts as medium-sized. This chain connects TRBV11-3 to TRBJ2-7, with TRBD2 as a possible D gene (7 bases). V was clipped by 3 bases and J by 6 bases, with 18 bases between them. This CDR3 is built from 15 residues. Germline V gene data show CDR1 as SGHNT and CDR2 as YENEEA. The DNA of the CDR3 is TGTGCCAGCAGCTTTGGAGGGGGGGTCAGGACCGAGCAGTACTTC. It translates to CASSFGGGVRTEQYF.

V and J are TRBV28 and TRBJ1-1; a weak D match, TRBD1 (5 bases). This CDR3 region has 15 residues. V lost 7 bases, J lost 4 bases, and 19 bases lay in between. CDR1 and CDR2 (germline): MDHEN, SYDVKM. The CDR3 here is CASNTFSRGATEAFF. The CDR3, as DNA: TGTGCCAGCAATACCTTCAGCCGAGGGGCCACTGAAGCTTTCTTT.

This chain joins TRBV18 and TRBJ2-3; D uncertain. CDR1 and CDR2 from the germline V gene are KGHSH and LQKENI. Trimming left V 2 bases short and J 2 bases short, with 5 bases between. This CDR3 has 13 amino acids. For the CDR3, the DNA is TGTGCCAGCTCACCATCCATCACAGATACGCAGTATTTT. Residues: CASSPSITDTQYF.

In its sample, this clone was seen a few times. This chain joins TRBV18 and TRBJ2-7; weak D call: TRBD2 (5 bases). Trimming shortened V by 6 bases and J by 0 bases, and 12 bases separated the two germline ends. The CDR3 sequence is 14 residues long. The germline CDR1 and CDR2 sequences are KGHSH and LQKENI. CDR3 bases: TGTGCCAGCTCGAACGGTGGGAGCTCCTACGAGCAGTACTTC. It encodes CASSNGGSSYEQYF.

This clone turned up a few times. This sequence joins TRBV28 and TRBJ2-2; TRBD2 might be the D (6 bases). Germline V gene lookup returns CDR1 MDHEN and CDR2 SYDVKM. The CDR3 extends over 14 amino acids. Trimming stripped 7 bases from V and 8 bases from J, with 17 bases between. DNA for the CDR3: TGTGCCAGCATTGACGGGACTCGGAGAGGGGAGCTGTTTTTT. Encoded protein: CASIDGTRRGELFF.

This chain uses TRBV18 with TRBJ2-7, with 10 bases lining up with TRBD1. Germline lookup yields CDR1 KGHSH and CDR2 LQKENI. V lost 3 bases and J lost 9; bases outside the gene matches: 5. CDR3 length: 13 residues. The CDR3 nucleotides read TGTGCCAGCTCACCGGGACAGGGGTTGGGGCAGTACTTC. Translated: CASSPGQGLGQYF.

This chain links TRBV29-1 with TRBJ1-3; D possibly corresponds to TRBD1 (5 bases). V was shortened by 4 bases and J by 0 bases, with 10 bases between the two germline ends. This CDR3 has 14 amino acids. The V gene's germline CDR1 is SQVTM and CDR2 ANQGSEA. The CDR3 loop reads CSVVGESSGNTIYF. In DNA form, the CDR3 reads TGCAGCGTTGTGGGGGAGAGCTCTGGAAACACCATATATTTT.

This clone is large in the sample. The chain joins TRBV9 to TRBJ2-5; D may be TRBD1 or TRBD2 (5 bases each). The CDR3 contains 13 residues. CDR1 and CDR2 from the germline V gene are SGDLS and YYNGEE. V shed 1 base and J shed 5 bases, with 9 bases lying between them. CDR3 protein: CASSVSWGETQYF. For the CDR3, the DNA is TGTGCCAGCAGCGTATCTTGGGGGGAGACCCAGTACTTC.

The V gene is TRBV28, the J gene TRBJ1-3; D ambiguous. The ends were cut back, 8 bases at V and 4 bases at J, with 15 bases in the middle. CDR1 MDHEN and CDR2 SYDVKM come from the germline V gene. The CDR3 extends over 14 amino acids. The CDR3 protein is CASGVESSGNTIYF. CDR3 coding DNA: TGTGCCAGCGGGGTTGAAAGTTCGGGAAACACCATATATTTT.

This clone has a handful of counts. The chain recombines TRBV11-3 with TRBJ2-1; possible D gene TRBD2, 5 bases. The CDR3 has 15 amino acids. Trimming stripped 5 bases from V and 2 bases from J, with 13 bases between. CDR1 and CDR2 (germline): SGHNT, YENEEA. This chain's CDR3 is CASSPFEGAYNEQFF. CDR3 DNA: TGTGCCAGCAGCCCGTTTGAGGGAGCCTACAATGAGCAGTTCTTC. The full variable domain, its missing parts supplied by reference TRBV11-3 and TRBJ2-1, is EAGVVQSPRYKIIEKKQPVAFWCNPISGHNTLYWYLQNLGQGPELLIRYENEEAVDDSQLPKDRFSAERLKGVDSTLKIQPAELGDSAVYLCASSPFEGAYNEQFFGPGTRLTVL.

This clone was seen a few times. The rearrangement links TRBV2 to TRBJ2-7; D call uncertain. The CDR3 spans 13 residues. V lost 3 bases to trimming and J lost 2 bases, with 8 bases between them. The germline gives CDR1 SNHLY, CDR2 FYNNEI. The CDR3 region has the DNA TGTGCCAGCAGTGATTTGGCCGCCTACGAGCAGTACTTC. Amino acids: CASSDLAAYEQYF.

The CDR3 region has the DNA TGTGCCAGCAGTTTGCCTGGAAACACCATATATTTT. Residues: CASSLPGNTIYF. The chain carries TRBV28 and TRBJ1-3; D is unresolved. Per the germline V gene, CDR1 is MDHEN and CDR2 is SYDVKM. The CDR3 has 12 residues. V was cut by 3 bases and J by 2 bases, with 2 bases left in between.

This chain links TRBV9 with TRBJ2-1; 7 bases agree with TRBD2. J gave up 8 bases and V 1 base, and 6 bases lay outside the gene matches. Germline CDR1 is SGDLS and CDR2 is YYNGEE. CDR3 length: 14 residues. The CDR3 nucleotides read TGTGCCAGCAGCGTATCGGGGGGTACAGATGAGCAGTTCTTC. Residues: CASSVSGGTDEQFF.

J is TRBJ1-2 and V is TRBV30, with D uncertain. The CDR3 sequence is 12 residues long. Trimming removed 2 bases at V and 7 bases at J, with 11 bases between. Looked up from germline, CDR1 is GTSNPN and CDR2 is SVGIG (reference sequence). The CDR3 region has the DNA TGTGCCTGGAGTCCGAAGGGTCGTGGCTACACCTTC. Translation gives CAWSPKGRGYTF.

This sequence joins TRBV9 and TRBJ2-7; the D gene could be TRBD1 or TRBD2 (5 bases each). The CDR3 runs to 14 residues. Trimming shortened V by 5 bases and J by 1 base, and 13 bases separated the two germline ends. CDR1 and CDR2 (germline): SGDLS, YYNGEE. In DNA form, the CDR3 reads TGTGCCAGCAGTCCCGTGGGGGTGTCCTACGAGCAGTACTTC. This translates into CASSPVGVSYEQYF.

This chain connects TRBV18 to TRBJ2-7, with 10 bases matching TRBD1. The V segment lost 5 bases and the J segment 3 bases; nucleotides outside the gene matches: 10. CDR1 is KGHSH, CDR2 LQKENI, per germline. This CDR3 has 16 amino acids. CDR3 sequence (DNA): TGTGCCAGCTCAAGTACGTACGGGACAGGGGTCTACGAGCAGTACTTC. Translation gives CASSSTYGTGVYEQYF.

This clone was seen more than once but under ten times. The rearrangement joins TRBV11-3 to TRBJ2-5, with D tentatively TRBD1 or TRBD2 (5 bases each). There are 14 residues in the CDR3. The V gene lost 3 bases and the J gene lost 5 bases, with 13 bases spanning the gap. CDR1 is SGHNT and CDR2 is YENEEA in the germline V gene. In DNA form, the CDR3 reads TGTGCCAGCAGCTTGGCAGCGGACAAGGAGACCCAGTACTTC. Residues: CASSLAADKETQYF.